The 9 T cell receptor beta chains below come from one sample, sequenced in a study of blood T cell repertoires in COVID-19. Produced via immunoSEQ multiplex PCR; TCRdb's table is partial and in-frame only. The sample contains some 140,000 clones, more than 65% of which appear only once. The specimen was peripheral blood. The source is a man at least 80 years old with acute or convalescent COVID-19.

This chain connects TRBV3-1 (or the pseudogene TRBV3-2) to TRBJ1-5; the match to TRBD1 covers 11 bases. This CDR3 is built from 18 residues. Germline CDR1 and CDR2: LGHDT and YNNKEL (reference sequence). With V trimmed by 4 bases and J by 0 bases, 8 bases remained unmatched. CDR3 DNA sequence: TGTGCCAGCAGCCCATTTGGGACAGGGGGTTTTAGCAATCAGCCCCAGCATTTT. Protein: CASSPFGTGGFSNQPQHF.

V gene TRBV14 combines with J gene TRBJ2-1; 8 nucleotides agree with TRBD1. The CDR3 is 15 residues long. Trimming removed 4 bases from V and 7 bases from J; junction bases left unmatched: 9. The germline CDR1 and CDR2 sequences are SGHDN and FVKESK. The CDR3 region is CASSLDRGTLNEQFF. The CDR3 DNA reads TGTGCCAGCAGCCTAGACAGGGGTACGTTGAATGAGCAGTTCTTC.

The V and J genes are TRBV28 and TRBJ2-7, with 7 nucleotides matching TRBD1. This CDR3 is 14 amino acids long. From germline, CDR1 is MDHEN and CDR2 SYDVKM. V was clipped by 6 bases and J by 5 bases; unmatched bases: 10. CDR3 DNA: TGTGCCAGCAGCTTGACAGGGTTCCGCCACGAGCAGTACTTC. Protein sequence: CASSLTGFRHEQYF. The whole variable domain, filled in from reference TRBV28 and TRBJ2-7, reads DVKVTQSSRYLVKRTGEKVFLECVQDMDHENMFWYRQDPGLGLRLIYFSYDVKMKEKGDIPEGYSVSREKKERFSLILESASTNQTSMYLCASSLTGFRHEQYFGPGTRLTVT.

This sequence joins TRBV15 and TRBJ1-5; TRBD1 matches 7 bases. CDR3 length equals 13 residues. CDR1 is LNHNV, CDR2 YYDKDF, per germline (reference sequence). Unmatched junction bases numbered 6, after V lost 8 bases and J lost 5 bases. CDR3 residues: CATALTGDQPQHF. CDR3 DNA sequence: TGTGCCACCGCCCTCACAGGGGATCAGCCCCAGCATTTT.

This rearrangement joins TRBV6-2 or TRBV6-3 to TRBJ2-5; weak D call: TRBD2 (5 bases). The germline V gene has CDR1 MNHEY and CDR2 SVGEGT. Trimming left V 2 bases short and J 4 bases short, with 11 bases between. There are 14 residues in the CDR3. The CDR3, as DNA: TGTGCCAGCAGTTACACCGGGATTGGAGAGACCCAGTACTTC. Protein sequence: CASSYTGIGETQYF.

In its sample, this clone was seen once. V gene TRBV28 combines with J gene TRBJ1-1; 9 bases line up with TRBD1. The CDR3 extends over 13 amino acids. The ends lost 4 bases at V and 9 bases at J; junction bases unmatched: 6. CDR1 and CDR2 from the germline V gene are MDHEN and SYDVKM. The CDR3 sequence: CASSSGQGIQAFF. In nucleotides, the CDR3 is TGTGCCAGCAGTTCGGGACAGGGAATTCAAGCTTTCTTT.

This chain joins TRBV6-2 or TRBV6-3 and TRBJ2-3; 9 positions match TRBD1. The CDR3 is made up of 15 amino acids. V gave up 5 bases and J gave up 1 base; unmatched junction bases: 4. The germline V gene has CDR1 MNHEY and CDR2 SVGEGT. The DNA of the CDR3 is TGTGCCAGCAGTGGACAGGGGTCGGGCACAGATACGCAGTATTTT. This encodes CASSGQGSGTDTQYF.

This clone was counted once. The rearrangement uses TRBV5-1 and TRBJ1-1; 7 bases line up with TRBD1. V shed 1 base, J shed 6 bases, and the junction held 6 bases outside the gene matches. The CDR3 totals 14 residues. Looked up from germline, CDR1 is SGHRS and CDR2 is YFSETQ. CDR3 in amino acids: CASSLTTGVSEAFF. The CDR3 nucleotides read TGCGCCAGCAGCTTGACAACAGGGGTTTCTGAAGCTTTCTTT.

This clone was observed a few times. The chain has TRBV7-2 and TRBJ2-1; D not resolved. In germline, CDR1 is SGHTA, CDR2 FQGNSA. There are 15 residues in the CDR3. With 5 bases removed from V and 4 bases from J, the gap between germline ends came to 15 bases. The CDR3 DNA reads TGTGCCAGCAGCCCCCACAGTCTTAGATACAATGAGCAGTTCTTC. Translating gives CASSPHSLRYNEQFF.